The source of this TCR beta chain is a study of blood T cells in healthy people across ages. PCR was performed a second time for roughly 7 to 11 cycles using a sample-barcoded 5' primer and a J-beta primer mix. MiXCR was run by TCRdb on the 5' RACE reads, yielding one entry per CDR3 protein. The repertoire holds nearly 800,000 distinct CDR3 sequences, 45% to 70% seen once, with approximately 24% in the top ten. The sample holds one count of this clonotype. Trimming took off 5 bases at V and 2 bases at J, with 13 bases between the two ends. This CDR3 has 14 amino acids. CDR1 is DFQATT, CDR2 SNEGSKA, per germline (reference sequence).

This receptor was taken from a man aged 35 to 55 in good health. The chain joins TRBV20-1 to TRBJ1-5; TRBD1 might be the D (6 bases). The material sequenced was blood. In nucleotides, the CDR3 is TGCAGTGCTTCCTGGGAGGGGGGCAATCAGCCCCAGCATTTT. It yields the protein CSASWEGGNQPQHF.